The 24 T cell receptor beta chains below were found in one sample sequenced in a study of blood T cell repertoires in COVID-19. Clones were read by immunoSEQ multiplex PCR, and TCRdb kept only the in-frame ones, dropping some. The table has 350,000 to 400,000 clones, about nine tenths seen once. The sequencing input was PBMCs or T cells enriched from blood (not recorded which). Receptors were obtained from a woman aged 40 to 49 who had been exposed to COVID-19.

This rearrangement joins TRBV7-9 to TRBJ1-1; D gene unclear. With 0 bases removed from V and 7 bases from J, the gap between germline ends came to 6 bases. CDR1 and CDR2 from the germline V gene are SEHNR and FQNEAQ (reference sequence). The CDR3 is 12 residues long. The chain's CDR3 is CASSLASDEAFF. CDR3 nucleotide sequence: TGTGCCAGCAGCTTAGCTTCAGATGAAGCTTTCTTT.

The genes are TRBV14 and TRBJ2-5, with D possibly being TRBD2 (6 bases). The CDR3 covers 17 residues. V was trimmed by 0 bases and J by 5 bases, leaving 19 bases between them. CDR1 SGHDN and CDR2 FVKESK come from the germline V gene. The chain's CDR3 is CASSQEPSAVSGETQYF. The CDR3 nucleotides are TGTGCCAGCAGCCAAGAACCGTCTGCCGTCAGCGGGGAGACCCAGTACTTC.

The CDR3 spells CASSSLPTGSNTEAFF. In DNA form, the CDR3 reads TGTGCCAGCAGCTCCCTCCCGACAGGTTCGAACACTGAAGCTTTCTTT. V gene TRBV7-2 combines with J gene TRBJ1-1; a weak D match, TRBD1 (6 bases). V gave up 4 bases and J gave up 1 base, with 16 bases separating them. The CDR3 consists of 16 residues. In germline, CDR1 is SGHTA, CDR2 FQGNSA.

This chain connects TRBV14 to TRBJ2-7, with TRBD1 matching 9 bases. In germline, CDR1 is SGHDN, CDR2 FVKESK. The CDR3 sequence is 21 residues long. The ends lost 0 bases at V and 7 bases at J; junction bases unmatched: 25. The CDR3 sequence: CASSQERRVGTGRNVQEEQYF. CDR3 sequence (DNA): TGTGCCAGCAGCCAAGAACGAAGAGTCGGGACAGGGCGGAATGTTCAGGAGGAGCAGTACTTC.

The chain recombines TRBV3-1 (or the pseudogene TRBV3-2) with TRBJ2-5, with 11 nucleotides matching TRBD2. V shed 3 bases, J shed 0 bases, and the junction held 12 bases outside the gene matches. CDR3 size: 19 residues. Per germline, CDR1 LGHDT and CDR2 YNNKEL (reference sequence). As DNA, the CDR3 is TGTGCCAGCAGCCAGGTCCTAGCGGGGGGATCACAGTACCAAGAGACCCAGTACTTC. Translation: CASSQVLAGGSQYQETQYF.

The V call is TRBV12-3 or TRBV12-4, the J call TRBJ1-2; possible D gene TRBD1, 6 bases. Between the trimmed V and J ends, which lost 1 base and 8 bases, there was a span of 11 bases. This CDR3 is 13 amino acids long. The CDR3: CASSLGGRGGYTF. Written as DNA, the CDR3 is TGTGCCAGCAGTTTAGGTGGCAGGGGCGGCTACACCTTC.

The CDR3 sequence: CASSRDTSNQPQHF. CDR3 bases: TGTGCCAGCAGCCGGGACACTAGCAATCAGCCCCAGCATTTT. The rearrangement links TRBV7-2 to TRBJ1-5, with D possibly being TRBD1 (6 bases). Trimming left V 5 bases short and J 0 bases short, with 8 bases between. The CDR3 runs to 14 residues. Germline loops: CDR1 SGHTA, CDR2 FQGNSA.

The chain has TRBV2 and TRBJ1-3; maybe TRBD1 (6 bases). The V end was cut by 0 bases, the J end by 1 base, with 13 bases between. This CDR3 is 17 amino acids long. Germline V gene lookup returns CDR1 SNHLY and CDR2 FYNNEI. In nucleotides, the CDR3 is TGTGCCAGCAGTGAAGCGCAGGGCAGGGGTTCTGGAAACACCATATATTTT. Translated, it gives CASSEAQGRGSGNTIYF.

This chain links TRBV5-1 with TRBJ1-2; 10 bases match TRBD1. Germline lookup yields CDR1 SGHRS and CDR2 YFSETQ. Losses at the gene ends were 0 bases for V and 8 bases for J; bases not matched to a gene: 4. The CDR3 totals 14 residues. This CDR3 reads CASSLGQGALGYTF. In nucleotides, the CDR3 is TGCGCCAGCAGCTTGGGACAGGGGGCTCTAGGCTACACCTTC.

The chain has TRBV27 and TRBJ1-2; 7 positions match TRBD1. With 8 bases clipped from V and 2 bases from J, the junction kept 5 bases outside the gene matches. The CDR3 covers 13 residues. CDR1 MNHEY and CDR2 SMNVEV come from the germline V gene (reference sequence). This CDR3 reads CASGYRGNYGYTF. The CDR3 DNA sequence: TGTGCCAGCGGATACAGGGGAAACTATGGCTACACCTTC.

On this clone itself: The junction departs from the called germline gene at one end, perhaps through a read error. V and J are TRBV7-7 and TRBJ2-5; a possible D gene is TRBD1 (5 bases). Looked up from germline, CDR1 is SSHAT and CDR2 is FNYEAQ (reference sequence). The CDR3 extends over 12 amino acids. The CDR3 DNA reads TGTGCTAGCAGCTTTCCCCAGGGGACCCAGTACTTC. Protein sequence: CASSFPQGTQYF.

This chain connects TRBV6-5 to TRBJ2-1; TRBD2 agrees at 9 bases. The CDR3 runs to 15 residues. The V and J ends lost 6 bases and 8 bases, in that order; junction bases with no gene match: 11. CDR1 and CDR2 (germline): MNHEY, SVGAGI. CDR3 nucleotides: TGTGCCAGCAGGATAATAGCGGGAGTCAAATATGAGCAGTTCTTC. Translation gives CASRIIAGVKYEQFF.

DNA for the CDR3: TGTGCCAGTAGGCGACTAGCTAGCTCCTACAATGAGCAGTTCTTC. This encodes CASRRLASSYNEQFF. The chain recombines TRBV19 with TRBJ2-1; 7 nucleotides line up with TRBD2. The V and J ends lost 6 bases and 0 bases, in that order; junction bases with no gene match: 5. The CDR3 consists of 15 residues. Per the germline V gene, CDR1 is LNHDA and CDR2 is SQIVND (reference sequence). Together with reference TRBV19 and TRBJ2-1, the CDR3 gives the full variable domain: DGGITQSPKYLFRKEGQNVTLSCEQNLNHDAMYWYRQDPGQGLRLIYYSQIVNDFQKGDIAEGYSVSREKKESFPLTVTSAQKNPTAFYLCASRRLASSYNEQFFGPGTRLTVL.

This chain links TRBV30 with TRBJ2-7; TRBD1 agrees at 7 bases. V trimming: 3 bases; J trimming: 2 bases; junction bases outside the gene matches: 10. Germline CDR1 GTSNPN, CDR2 SVGIG (reference sequence). CDR3 size: 15 residues. The CDR3 DNA follows: TGTGCCTGGAGACCAACCGGGACAGTAGCCTACGAGCAGTACTTC. It encodes CAWRPTGTVAYEQYF.

This rearrangement joins TRBV7-9 to TRBJ2-5; D unclear. Germline V gives CDR1 SEHNR, CDR2 FQNEAQ (reference sequence). This CDR3 has 13 residues. V was cut by 5 bases and J by 0 bases, with 7 bases left in between. The CDR3 DNA reads as TGTGCCAGCAGCCCCGAGTACCAAGAGACCCAGTACTTC. Residues: CASSPEYQETQYF.

This clone was found a few times. The rearrangement joins TRBV7-9 to TRBJ2-1, with TRBD2 identical over 8 bases. In germline, CDR1 is SEHNR, CDR2 FQNEAQ (reference sequence). V was clipped by 7 bases and J by 0 bases; unmatched bases: 2. The CDR3 extends over 14 amino acids. The CDR3 bases are TGTGCCAGCAAGAGCGGGGGCTCCTACAATGAGCAGTTCTTC. It specifies CASKSGGSYNEQFF.

The V call is TRBV5-1, the J call TRBJ2-1; 12 bases are a match to TRBD2. V lost 1 base and J lost 5; bases outside the gene matches: 1. In germline, CDR1 is SGHRS, CDR2 YFSETQ. There are 15 residues in the CDR3. In nucleotides, the CDR3 is TGCGCCAGCAGCTTGCTAGCGGGAGGGAACAATGAGCAGTTCTTC. It codes for CASSLLAGGNNEQFF.

The chain is built from TRBV5-1 and TRBJ1-5, with unresolved D. V lost 0 bases and J lost 9, with 19 bases in between. Germline assignment: CDR1 SGHRS and CDR2 YFSETQ. This CDR3 spans 16 amino acids. The CDR3 region has the DNA TGCGCCAGCAGCTTGGGGTCAGGTGAGAGACAAGGGCCCCAGCATTTT. Translating it yields CASSLGSGERQGPQHF.

This chain links TRBV24-1 with TRBJ1-1, with TRBD1 as a possible D gene (5 bases). This CDR3 is built from 16 residues. CDR1 and CDR2 from the germline V gene are KGHDR and SFDVKD. With 0 bases removed from V and 3 bases from J, the gap between germline ends came to 13 bases. This CDR3 is CATSDLPRGSDTEAFF. The CDR3 DNA reads TGTGCCACCAGTGATTTGCCAAGGGGCTCGGACACTGAAGCTTTCTTT.

This clone was observed once. V usage is TRBV7-2 and J usage is TRBJ2-4, with 12 bases aligning to TRBD1. Germline CDR1 SGHTA, CDR2 FQGNSA. Trimming cost V 5 bases and J 2 bases; bases outside gene matches: 13. CDR3 size: 19 residues. CDR3 in amino acids: CASSQLSGTGGRPKNIQYF. The CDR3 DNA follows: TGTGCCAGCAGCCAACTCTCCGGGACAGGGGGCAGGCCCAAAAACATTCAGTACTTC. The whole variable domain, remainder taken from reference TRBV7-2 and TRBJ2-4, is GAGVSQSPSNKVTEKGKDVELRCDPISGHTALYWYRQSLGQGLEFLIYFQGNSAPDKSGLPSDRFSAERTGGSVSTLTIQRTQQEDSAVYLCASSQLSGTGGRPKNIQYFGAGTRLSVL.

This clone was observed a single time. The gene calls are TRBV29-1 and TRBJ2-7; TRBD2 is a possible D gene (6 bases). Germline V gene lookup returns CDR1 SQVTM and CDR2 ANQGSEA. The CDR3 runs to 13 residues. Trimming removed 6 bases from V and 3 bases from J, with 15 bases in between. Written as DNA, the CDR3 is TGCAGCGTGCCCTCGGGACTCGGCTACGAGCAGTACTTC. Encoded protein: CSVPSGLGYEQYF.

This sequence joins TRBV5-1 and TRBJ2-5, with 10 positions matching TRBD2. V trimming: 2 bases; J trimming: 1 base; junction bases outside the gene matches: 2. The germline V gene encodes CDR1 SGHRS and CDR2 YFSETQ. This CDR3 spans 15 amino acids. The CDR3 sequence is CASSFSGGIQETQYF. Here the CDR3 DNA reads TGCGCCAGCAGCTTTAGCGGGGGGATCCAAGAGACCCAGTACTTC.

The rearrangement uses TRBV12-3 or TRBV12-4 and TRBJ2-1, with TRBD1 identical over 7 bases. Losses at the gene ends were 5 bases for V and 7 bases for J; bases not matched to a gene: 5. The CDR3 is 13 amino acids. CDR3 sequence (DNA): TGTGCCAGCAGTGGGCGACAGGGAAATGAGCAGTTCTTC. Encoded protein: CASSGRQGNEQFF.

This chain connects TRBV19 to TRBJ2-5; D may be TRBD1 (6 bases). Trimming took off 4 bases at V and 1 base at J, with 13 bases between the two ends. Germline CDR1 reads LNHDA; CDR2 reads SQIVND (reference sequence). The CDR3 runs to 15 residues. CDR3 residues: CASSNLRTAQETQYF. The CDR3 DNA follows: TGTGCCAGTAGTAATCTAAGGACAGCCCAAGAGACCCAGTACTTC.